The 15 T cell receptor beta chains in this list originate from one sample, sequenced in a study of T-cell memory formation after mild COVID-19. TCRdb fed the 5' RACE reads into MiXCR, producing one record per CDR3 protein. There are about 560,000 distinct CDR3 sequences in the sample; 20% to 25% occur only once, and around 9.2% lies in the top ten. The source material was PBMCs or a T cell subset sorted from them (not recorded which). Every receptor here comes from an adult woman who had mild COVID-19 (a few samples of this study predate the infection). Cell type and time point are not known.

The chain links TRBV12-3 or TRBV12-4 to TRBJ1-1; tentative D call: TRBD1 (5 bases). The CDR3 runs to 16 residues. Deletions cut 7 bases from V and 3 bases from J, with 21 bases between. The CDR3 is CASTFDRIQEDTEAFF. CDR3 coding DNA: TGTGCCAGCACCTTTGACCGCATACAGGAGGACACTGAAGCTTTCTTT.

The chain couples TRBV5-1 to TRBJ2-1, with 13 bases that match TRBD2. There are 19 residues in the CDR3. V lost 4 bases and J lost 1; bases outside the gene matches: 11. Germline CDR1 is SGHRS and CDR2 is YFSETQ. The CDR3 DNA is TGCGCCAGCAGCCCCACTAGCGGGAGGGCGTCGGGATCCTACAATGAGCAGTTCTTC. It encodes CASSPTSGRASGSYNEQFF.

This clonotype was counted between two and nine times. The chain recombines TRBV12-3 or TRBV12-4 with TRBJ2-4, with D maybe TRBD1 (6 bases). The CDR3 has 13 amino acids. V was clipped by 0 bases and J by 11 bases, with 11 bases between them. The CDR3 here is CASSLALGGVQYF. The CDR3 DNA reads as TGTGCCAGCAGTTTAGCCCTAGGGGGAGTTCAGTACTTC.

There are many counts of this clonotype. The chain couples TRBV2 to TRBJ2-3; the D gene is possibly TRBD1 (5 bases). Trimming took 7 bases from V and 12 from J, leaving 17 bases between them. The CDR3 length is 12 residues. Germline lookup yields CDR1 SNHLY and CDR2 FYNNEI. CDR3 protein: CASNRQTQDQYF. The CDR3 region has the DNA TGTGCCAGCAACAGACAGACCCAGGATCAGTATTTT.

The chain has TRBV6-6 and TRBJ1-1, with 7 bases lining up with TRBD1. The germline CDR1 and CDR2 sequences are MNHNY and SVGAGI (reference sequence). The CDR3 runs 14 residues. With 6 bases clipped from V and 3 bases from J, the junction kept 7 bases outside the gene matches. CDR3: CASSKNTGDTEAFF. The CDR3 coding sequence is TGTGCCAGCAGCAAAAACACAGGGGACACTGAAGCTTTCTTT.

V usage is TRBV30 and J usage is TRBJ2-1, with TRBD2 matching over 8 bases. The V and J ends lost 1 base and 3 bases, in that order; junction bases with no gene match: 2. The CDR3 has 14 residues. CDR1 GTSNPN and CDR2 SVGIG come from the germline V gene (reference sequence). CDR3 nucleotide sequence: TGTGCCTGGAGTGATCTAGCGGGCTACAATGAGCAGTTCTTC. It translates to CAWSDLAGYNEQFF.

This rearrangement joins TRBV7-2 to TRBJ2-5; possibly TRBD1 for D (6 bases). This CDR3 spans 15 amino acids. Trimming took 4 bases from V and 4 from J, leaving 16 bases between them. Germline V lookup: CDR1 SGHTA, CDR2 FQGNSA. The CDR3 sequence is CASSSYGTRGETQYF. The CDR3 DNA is TGTGCCAGCAGCTCTTACGGGACAAGGGGAGAGACCCAGTACTTC.

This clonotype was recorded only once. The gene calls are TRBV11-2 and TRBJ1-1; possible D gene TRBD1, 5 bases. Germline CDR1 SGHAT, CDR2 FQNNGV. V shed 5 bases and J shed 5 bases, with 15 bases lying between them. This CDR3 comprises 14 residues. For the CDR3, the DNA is TGTGCCAGCAGCCATGTTTCACGGGGGACTGAAGCTTTCTTT. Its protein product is CASSHVSRGTEAFF.

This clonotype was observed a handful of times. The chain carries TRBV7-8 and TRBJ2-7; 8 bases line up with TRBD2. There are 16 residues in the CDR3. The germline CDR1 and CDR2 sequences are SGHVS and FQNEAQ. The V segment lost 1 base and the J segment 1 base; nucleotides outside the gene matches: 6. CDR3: CASSLEGGRWSYEQYF. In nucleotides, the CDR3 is TGTGCCAGCAGCTTAGAGGGCGGGAGGTGGTCCTACGAGCAGTACTTC.

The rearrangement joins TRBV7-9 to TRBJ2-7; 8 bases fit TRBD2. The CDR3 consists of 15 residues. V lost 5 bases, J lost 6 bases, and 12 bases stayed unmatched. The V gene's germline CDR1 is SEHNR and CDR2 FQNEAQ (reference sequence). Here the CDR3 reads CASSPEAGDLGEQYF. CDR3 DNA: TGTGCCAGCAGCCCAGAAGCGGGAGATCTTGGCGAGCAGTACTTC.

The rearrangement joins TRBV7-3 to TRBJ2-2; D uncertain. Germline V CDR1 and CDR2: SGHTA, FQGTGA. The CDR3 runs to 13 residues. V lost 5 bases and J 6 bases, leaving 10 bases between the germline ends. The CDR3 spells CASSHSNSGELFF. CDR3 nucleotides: TGTGCCAGCAGCCATTCAAATTCCGGGGAGCTGTTTTTT.

CDR3 loop: CSGRDGYEQYF. The CDR3 DNA reads as TGCAGCGGCCGGGACGGATACGAGCAGTACTTC. This chain connects TRBV29-1 to TRBJ2-7, with D possibly called TRBD1 or TRBD2 (5 bases each). V lost 7 bases to trimming and J lost 4 bases, with 11 bases between them. The V gene's germline CDR1 is SQVTM and CDR2 ANQGSEA. This CDR3 is 11 amino acids long.

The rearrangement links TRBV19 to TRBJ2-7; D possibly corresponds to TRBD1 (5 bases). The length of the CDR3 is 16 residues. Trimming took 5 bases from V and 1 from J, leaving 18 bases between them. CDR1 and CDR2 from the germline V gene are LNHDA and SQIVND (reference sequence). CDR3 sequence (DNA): TGTGCCAGTAGTCCCAGTTGGGGCGTCTCTTCCTACGAGCAGTACTTC. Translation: CASSPSWGVSSYEQYF. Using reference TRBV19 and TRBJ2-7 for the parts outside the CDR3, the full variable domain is DGGITQSPKYLFRKEGQNVTLSCEQNLNHDAMYWYRQDPGQGLRLIYYSQIVNDFQKGDIAEGYSVSREKKESFPLTVTSAQKNPTAFYLCASSPSWGVSSYEQYFGPGTRLTVT.

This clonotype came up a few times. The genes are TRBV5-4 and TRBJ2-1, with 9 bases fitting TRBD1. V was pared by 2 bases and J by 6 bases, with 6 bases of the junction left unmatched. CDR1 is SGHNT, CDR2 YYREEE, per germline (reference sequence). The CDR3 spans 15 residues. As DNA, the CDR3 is TGTGCCAGCAGCTTATCCGGGACAGGGATCAATGAGCAGTTCTTC. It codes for CASSLSGTGINEQFF.

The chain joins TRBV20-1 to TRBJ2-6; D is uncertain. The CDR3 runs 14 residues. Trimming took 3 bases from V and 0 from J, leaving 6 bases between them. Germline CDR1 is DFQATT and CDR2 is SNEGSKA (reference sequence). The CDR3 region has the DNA TGCAGTGCTAGGGGTACCTCTGGGGCCAACGTCCTGACTTTC. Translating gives CSARGTSGANVLTF.